A single sample is the source of the 4 T cell receptor beta chains below, sequenced in a study of vaccination and CD4 T cells after COVID-19. No antigens are known for them. Treatment: approximately 9-day PBMC culture with coronavirus spike peptide pools or control peptides (ViraFEST assay). Cultured CD4+ T-cell DNA underwent Oncomine TCR Beta short-read sequencing. TCRdb reprocessed the PCR reads with MiXCR, giving one entry per CDR3 protein. The sample consists of fewer than 9,500 distinct CDR3 sequences, 55% of them appearing once. What was sequenced was CD4+ T cells from blood, cultured in vitro. These receptors came from a human donor who had recovered from COVID-19.

This chain links TRBV10-3 with TRBJ1-2; no reliable D call. CDR3 length: 14 residues. V was trimmed by 8 bases and J by 4 bases, leaving 17 bases between them. Per the germline V gene, CDR1 is ENHRY and CDR2 is SYGVKD. The CDR3 loop is CAIGEGGTLYGYTF. The CDR3, as DNA: TGTGCCATCGGAGAAGGTGGCACCCTCTATGGCTACACCTTC.

This rearrangement joins TRBV3-1 to TRBJ2-1, with D perhaps TRBD1 or TRBD2 (5 bases each). Trimming took off 0 bases at V and 1 base at J, with 10 bases between the two ends. Per the germline V gene, CDR1 is LGHDT and CDR2 is YNNKEL (reference sequence). The CDR3 covers 16 residues. Here the CDR3 reads CASSQDPGSSYNEQFF. In nucleotides, the CDR3 is TGTGCCAGCAGCCAAGACCCAGGGAGTTCCTACAATGAGCAGTTCTTC.

This clonotype was counted only a few times. The J gene is TRBJ1-6, the V gene TRBV2, with a weak D call TRBD1 (5 bases). V was shortened by 4 bases and J by 2 bases, with 9 bases between the two germline ends. This CDR3 spans 15 amino acids. Germline-derived CDR1 and CDR2 are SNHLY and FYNNEI. The CDR3 loop reads CASSVSDTYNSPLHF. The CDR3, as DNA: TGTGCCAGCAGTGTATCGGACACCTATAATTCACCCCTCCACTTT.

This clonotype was picked up a small number of times. The chain has TRBV20-1 and TRBJ1-6, with D perhaps matching TRBD1 (6 bases). The germline CDR1 and CDR2 sequences are DFQATT and SNEGSKA (reference sequence). V lost 2 bases and J 11 bases, leaving 28 bases between the germline ends. The CDR3 sequence is 18 residues long. The CDR3 DNA follows: TGCAGTGCTAGACCCTCGGAGGGGGGGGCAGGGTTATTGGCACCCCTCCACTTT. Its protein product is CSARPSEGGAGLLAPLHF.